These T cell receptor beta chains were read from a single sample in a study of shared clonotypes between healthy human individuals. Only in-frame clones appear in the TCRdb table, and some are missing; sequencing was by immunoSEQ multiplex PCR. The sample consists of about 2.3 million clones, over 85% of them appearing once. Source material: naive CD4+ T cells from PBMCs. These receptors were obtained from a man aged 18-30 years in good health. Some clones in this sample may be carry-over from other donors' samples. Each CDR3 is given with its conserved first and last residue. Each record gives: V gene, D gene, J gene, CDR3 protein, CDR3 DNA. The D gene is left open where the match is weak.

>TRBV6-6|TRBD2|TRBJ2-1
CASSSMTGLDWNEQFF
TGTGCCAGCAGTTCCATGACCGGACTAGATTGGAATGAGCAGTTCTTC
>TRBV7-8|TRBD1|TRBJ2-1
CASSKKRDRGRDEQFF
TGTGCCAGCAGCAAAAAGAGGGACAGGGGGCGCGATGAGCAGTTCTTC
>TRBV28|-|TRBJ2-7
CASSVGALYEQYF
TGTGCCAGCAGTGTAGGGGCTCTCTACGAGCAGTACTTC
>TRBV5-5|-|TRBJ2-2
CASSSRGGTGELFF
TGTGCCAGCAGTTCCAGAGGGGGCACCGGGGAGCTGTTTTTT
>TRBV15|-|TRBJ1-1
CATSRDRWDNTEAFF
TGTGCCACCAGCAGAGATAGGTGGGATAACACTGAAGCTTTCTTT
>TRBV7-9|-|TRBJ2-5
CASSLGTSEGETQYF
TGTGCCAGCAGCTTAGGGACCAGCGAGGGGGAGACCCAGTACTTC
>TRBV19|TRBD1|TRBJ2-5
CASSRDSPETQYF
TGTGCCAGTTCTCGGGACAGTCCAGAGACCCAGTACTTC
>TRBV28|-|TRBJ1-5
CASSLLGGIVAQHF
TGTGCCAGCAGTTTATTGGGGGGGATTGTCGCCCAGCATTTT
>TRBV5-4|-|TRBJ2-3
CASSLRIEPSTDTQYF
TGTGCCAGCAGCTTGCGCATAGAACCTAGCACAGATACGCAGTATTTT
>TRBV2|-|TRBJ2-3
CASSDQGKGDTQYF
TGTGCCAGCAGTGATCAGGGGAAGGGAGATACGCAGTATTTT
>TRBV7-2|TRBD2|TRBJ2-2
CASSRGPSGNTGELFF
TGTGCCAGCAGCCGCGGACCTAGCGGTAACACCGGGGAGCTGTTTTTT
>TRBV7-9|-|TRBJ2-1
CASSVSVPELFF
TGTGCCAGCAGCGTTAGTGTCCCGGAATTGTTCTTC
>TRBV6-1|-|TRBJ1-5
CASMSYQPQHF
TGTGCCAGCATGTCGTATCAGCCCCAGCATTTT
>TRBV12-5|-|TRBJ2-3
CASGSTDTQYF
TGTGCTAGTGGATCAACAGATACGCAGTATTTT
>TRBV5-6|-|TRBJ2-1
CASSGQYNEQFF
TGTGCCAGCAGCGGGCAGTACAATGAGCAGTTCTTC
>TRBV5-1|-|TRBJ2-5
CASSLVLQETQYF
TGCGCCAGCAGCTTGGTGTTACAAGAGACCCAGTACTTC
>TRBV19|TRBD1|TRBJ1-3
CASRRTGKEAGNTIYF
TGTGCCAGTAGAAGGACAGGGAAGGAGGCTGGAAACACCATATATTTT
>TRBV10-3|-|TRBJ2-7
CAISERAGYEQYF
TGTGCCATCAGTGAGAGAGCAGGGTACGAGCAGTACTTC
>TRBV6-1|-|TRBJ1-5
CASTLGGLGNQPQHF
TGTGCCAGCACCTTAGGAGGGTTGGGCAATCAGCCCCAGCATTTT
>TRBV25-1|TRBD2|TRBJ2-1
CASSDLAGGPGNEQFF
TGTGCCAGCAGTGATCTAGCGGGAGGGCCCGGCAATGAGCAGTTCTTC
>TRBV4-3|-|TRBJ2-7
CASSQDLGAAFGRYEQYF
TGCGCCAGCAGCCAAGATCTCGGAGCGGCTTTTGGGCGTTACGAGCAGTACTTC
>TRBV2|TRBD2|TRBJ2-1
CASTRPGLDLYNEQFF
TGTGCCAGCACCCGACCGGGACTAGATCTTTACAATGAGCAGTTCTTC
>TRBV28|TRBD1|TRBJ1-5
CATRGLGGLSLSNQPQHF
TGTGCCACCCGGGGGCTAGGGGGCCTCTCCCTAAGCAATCAGCCCCAGCATTTT
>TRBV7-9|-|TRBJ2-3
CASSLGALGGTTDTQYF
TGTGCCAGCAGCTTAGGGGCCCTAGGCGGCACCACAGATACGCAGTATTTT
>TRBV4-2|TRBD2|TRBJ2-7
CASSQPPRASGSYNEQYF
TGTGCCAGCAGCCAACCTCCTCGGGCTAGCGGGAGCTATAACGAGCAGTACTTC
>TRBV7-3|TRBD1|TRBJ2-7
CASSLTFGDRAPYEQYF
TGTGCCAGCAGCTTAACTTTTGGGGACAGGGCCCCCTACGAGCAGTACTTC
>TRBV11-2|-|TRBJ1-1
CASSFSSMIIGTEAFF
TGTGCCAGCAGCTTCAGCAGTATGATTATTGGGACTGAAGCTTTCTTT
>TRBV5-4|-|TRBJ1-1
CASSSYTEAFF
TGTGCCAGCAGCTCATATACTGAAGCTTTCTTT
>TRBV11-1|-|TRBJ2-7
CASNIEQGKHEQYF
TGTGCCAGCAACATCGAACAGGGAAAGCACGAGCAGTACTTC
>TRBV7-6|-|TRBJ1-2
CASSPGGGGYGYTF
TGTGCCAGCAGCCCCGGGGGAGGGGGCTATGGCTACACCTTC